This TCR beta chain originates from a study of T cell responses to AZD1222 COVID-19 vaccine. Findings and limits, study-wide: The number of AZD1222 recipients seropositive at baseline was only six. Targets within unmutated variant regions were reportedly found for nearly half of spike-specific TCRs. Across spike, vaccine-associated CD4 TCRs were found, dominant at 160-218 and 743-854. Most donors were white British, females outnumbered males, and clonal diversity was possibly underestimated.

This clone was counted a few times. Its antigen is unidentified. The V end lost 4 bases, the J end lost 5 bases, and 19 bases lay between the germline ends. This CDR3 has 16 residues. Per germline, CDR1 SGDLS and CDR2 YYNGEE. Measured with immunoSEQ multiplex PCR; TCRdb has only the in-frame clones, and not every one. The sample yields about 140,000 clones, almost 90% seen once. The sequence was collected from an adult in good health. The chain has TRBV9 and TRBJ2-1; D remains ambiguous. Sample: peripheral blood, taken on day 0 of AZD1222 vaccination. Here the CDR3 DNA reads TGTGCCAGCAGCCCCCGCCTAGTAGGAGTAGACAATGAGCAGTTCTTC. It translates to CASSPRLVGVDNEQFF.